These 14 T cell receptor beta chains share one sample of origin, sequenced in a study of CD8+CD57+ T cells in acquired aplastic anemia. TCR beta VDJ and CDR3 profiles were obtained from a genomic DNA template. Each CDR3 protein gets one entry after TCRdb re-called the reads with MiXCR. Of 200,000 to 250,000 distinct CDR3 sequences listed, over 60% are singletons. Sequencing input: sorted CD4+, CD8+, or CD8+CD57+ T cells (not recorded which) from PBMCs. The source of these receptors is a human donor in good health.

The chain uses TRBV9 and TRBJ2-5; 13 nucleotides agree with TRBD2. Germline loops: CDR1 SGDLS, CDR2 YYNGEE. The CDR3 contains 15 residues. V shed 5 bases and J 4 bases; nucleotides not matched to a gene: 5. CDR3 DNA sequence: TGTGCCAGCAGGGCGACTAGCGGGGGGACAGAGACCCAGTACTTC. It yields the protein CASRATSGGTETQYF.

The gene calls are TRBV19 and TRBJ1-6; 7 bases match TRBD1. The V and J ends lost 4 bases and 0 bases, in that order; junction bases with no gene match: 9. The CDR3 totals 18 residues. The germline CDR1 and CDR2 sequences are LNHDA and SQIVND (reference sequence). The CDR3 loop is CASSTEQGMGSYNSPLHF. The CDR3 DNA sequence: TGTGCCAGTAGTACCGAACAGGGGATGGGCTCCTATAATTCACCCCTCCACTTT. The full variable domain, its missing parts supplied by reference TRBV19 and TRBJ1-6, is DGGITQSPKYLFRKEGQNVTLSCEQNLNHDAMYWYRQDPGQGLRLIYYSQIVNDFQKGDIAEGYSVSREKKESFPLTVTSAQKNPTAFYLCASSTEQGMGSYNSPLHFGNGTRLTVT.

A few counts support this clonotype. This chain uses TRBV27 with TRBJ2-3; 8 bases line up with TRBD1. Per the germline V gene, CDR1 is MNHEY and CDR2 is SMNVEV (reference sequence). V lost 3 bases to trimming and J lost 6 bases; unmatched junction nucleotides: 8. CDR3 size: 15 residues. This CDR3 is CASSFRQGMGDTQYF. Written as DNA, the CDR3 is TGTGCCAGCAGTTTTAGACAGGGGATGGGGGATACGCAGTATTTT.

This clonotype has more than one count but fewer than ten. The rearrangement uses TRBV7-9 and TRBJ1-6; D uncertain. Germline V gives CDR1 SEHNR, CDR2 FQNEAQ (reference sequence). This CDR3 is built from 12 residues. V dropped 5 bases and J dropped 9 bases, with 8 bases sitting between them. CDR3 coding DNA: TGTGCCAGCAGCCGTTGGAGTTCACCCCTCCACTTT. Amino acids: CASSRWSSPLHF.

The DNA for the CDR3 is TGTGCCAGCAGTCTCGGACAGGGGGCAGCTGGCTACACCTTC. It specifies CASSLGQGAAGYTF. V gene TRBV6-5 combines with J gene TRBJ1-2, with TRBD1 identical over 11 bases. The length of the CDR3 is 14 residues. V trimming: 5 bases; J trimming: 7 bases; junction bases outside the gene matches: 6. Germline CDR1 reads MNHEY; CDR2 reads SVGAGI.

The V gene is TRBV7-9, the J gene TRBJ2-7, with a weak D call TRBD2 (6 bases). The germline gives CDR1 SEHNR, CDR2 FQNEAQ (reference sequence). This CDR3 has 13 amino acids. Trimming pared 5 bases from V and 5 bases from J, leaving 13 bases between. The chain's CDR3 is CASSPHGGNEQYF. The CDR3 coding sequence is TGTGCCAGCAGCCCCCATGGGGGGAACGAGCAGTACTTC.

This clonotype was recorded a few times. CDR3: CATREGKDTQYF. CDR3 in DNA: TGTGCCACCAGAGAGGGTAAAGATACGCAGTATTTT. The V and J genes are TRBV24-1 and TRBJ2-3; a possible D gene is TRBD2 (5 bases). This CDR3 is built from 12 residues. In germline, CDR1 is KGHDR, CDR2 SFDVKD. Trimming took 7 bases from V and 5 from J, leaving 9 bases between them.

The CDR3 is CASSVEGINEQFF. DNA for the CDR3: TGTGCCAGCAGCGTAGAAGGTATCAATGAGCAGTTCTTC. The chain links TRBV9 to TRBJ2-1; no definite D call. V was shortened by 0 bases and J by 6 bases, with 7 bases between the two germline ends. The germline gives CDR1 SGDLS, CDR2 YYNGEE. This CDR3 comprises 13 residues.

This chain links TRBV7-9 with TRBJ1-2; D gene ambiguous. Germline CDR1 reads SEHNR; CDR2 reads FQNEAQ (reference sequence). This CDR3 contains 15 residues. The V gene lost 4 bases and the J gene lost 4 bases, with 16 bases spanning the gap. CDR3 DNA sequence: TGTGCCAGCAGCTCCGATCTAGCCAGACTCTATGGCTACACCTTC. The encoded protein is CASSSDLARLYGYTF.

The chain links TRBV5-1 to TRBJ2-1, with 9 bases lining up with TRBD2. In germline, CDR1 is SGHRS, CDR2 YFSETQ. V lost 4 bases, J lost 2 bases, and 4 bases stayed unmatched. The CDR3 consists of 15 residues. CDR3 protein: CASSVSGSTYNEQFF. The CDR3 nucleotides are TGCGCCAGCAGCGTTAGCGGGAGCACCTACAATGAGCAGTTCTTC.

This clonotype has a single count. The chain carries TRBV9 and TRBJ2-7; D perhaps matches TRBD1 (5 bases). Germline CDR1 is SGDLS and CDR2 is YYNGEE. The V and J ends lost 3 bases and 4 bases respectively, with 14 bases between them. The CDR3 covers 14 residues. In nucleotides, the CDR3 is TGTGCCAGCAGCGCGGACATCCGACCGTACGAGCAGTACTTC. Translated: CASSADIRPYEQYF.

The chain uses TRBV20-1 and TRBJ1-2; D possibly corresponds to TRBD1 (5 bases). The CDR3 is 15 residues long. Germline V gives CDR1 DFQATT, CDR2 SNEGSKA (reference sequence). Trimming took off 3 bases at V and 8 bases at J, with 22 bases between the two ends. The DNA for the CDR3 is TGCAGTGCTAGGGGACCCAAGGACGCTACGTGGGGCTACACCTTC. Its protein product is CSARGPKDATWGYTF.

The gene calls are TRBV7-2 and TRBJ1-3, with TRBD1 identical over 7 bases. V lost 5 bases and J lost 2; bases outside the gene matches: 9. Germline loops: CDR1 SGHTA, CDR2 FQGNSA. The CDR3 contains 16 residues. The CDR3 region has the DNA TGTGCCAGCAGCACGAACCCAACAGGGGCTGGAAACACCATATATTTT. Translation gives CASSTNPTGAGNTIYF.

This clonotype was found many times. The rearrangement links TRBV9 to TRBJ2-5; D tentatively fits TRBD1 or TRBD2 (6 bases each). The CDR3 is made up of 14 amino acids. Trimming shortened V by 0 bases and J by 5 bases, and 11 bases separated the two germline ends. Germline V lookup: CDR1 SGDLS, CDR2 YYNGEE. In nucleotides, the CDR3 is TGTGCCAGCAGCGTAGCAGGGGCGGGGGAGACCCAGTACTTC. Translation: CASSVAGAGETQYF.